At least ten counts were recorded for the clone carrying this T cell receptor (beta chain). Assay: immunoSEQ multiplex PCR; the TCRdb copy retains only in-frame clones and omits some. The table includes fewer than 350,000 clones, 85% detected once. Germline CDR1 and CDR2: SNHLY and FYNNEI. CDR3 length equals 15 residues. J gave up 2 bases and V 6 bases, and 7 bases lay outside the gene matches. The sample originates from a study of blood T cell repertoires in COVID-19. Sequenced: peripheral blood. The rearrangement joins TRBV2 to TRBJ1-2, with TRBD1 identical over 9 bases. This TCR was sampled from a human donor in a cohort sampled during active COVID-19. CDR3 sequence reads: CASSRDRERNYGYTF. The CDR3 DNA follows: TGTGCCAGCAGCCGGGACAGGGAGAGGAACTATGGCTACACCTTC.